This T cell receptor (beta chain) was captured by sequencing in a study of neoadjuvant nivolumab and ipilimumab in lung cancer. Study-wide points: TCR clonality did not significantly correlate with pathologic tumor regression. Only two of four nivolumab-treated tumors gained richness and clonality by surgery. Resected-tumor TCR richness correlated positively with pretherapy blood richness. TCR richness and clonality were higher in tumors than adjacent uninvolved lung.

Repertoires were generated with immunoSEQ multiplex PCR, while TCRdb's copy carries only in-frame clones and drops some. This table holds over a thousand clones, about 80% found once. This clone was picked up a small number of times. Its antigen is unidentified. The source was tumor tissue, collected before neoadjuvant nivolumab, alone or with ipilimumab. The sequence came from an adult with non-small cell lung cancer.

The CDR3 nucleotides are TGTGCCAGCAGCCAAGAGGGGTATGGGGCCAACGTCCTGACTTTC. Translation: CASSQEGYGANVLTF. V and J are TRBV6-1 and TRBJ2-6; D may be TRBD1 or TRBD2 (5 bases each). Germline lookup yields CDR1 MNHNS and CDR2 SASEGT. This CDR3 has 15 residues. V lost 6 bases and J 3 bases, leaving 12 bases between the germline ends.